These T cell receptor beta chains were read from a single sample in a study of radiotherapy plus CTLA-4 blockade in lung cancer. Only in-frame clones appear in the TCRdb table, and some are missing; sequencing was by immunoSEQ multiplex PCR. The sample lists under 90,000 clones; around 72% were seen once. Source: peripheral blood, taken from a patient treated with radiotherapy plus ipilimumab. The receptors were gathered from a human donor with non-small cell lung cancer that progressed on radiotherapy plus ipilimumab. Each CDR3 is given with its conserved first and last residue. The D gene is left open where the match is weak. A clone size is listed for some rows: how often the clone was seen (once, few, many), or a class if it is expanded.

14,.,.,TRBV28,TRBJ1-1,CASSLSARGAEAFF,TGTGCCAGCAGTTTATCGGCTAGGGGCGCTGAAGCTTTCTTT
14,.,few,TRBV28,TRBJ2-7,CASSFSPMNYEQYF,TGTGCCAGCAGTTTCTCGCCCATGAACTACGAGCAGTACTTC
16,TRBD2,.,TRBV7-2,TRBJ2-2,CASSLVASGRGGELFF,TGTGCCAGCAGCTTAGTCGCAAGCGGGAGAGGCGGGGAGCTGTTTTTT
15,TRBD1,.,TRBV27,TRBJ2-3,CASTLTGGLRDTQYF,TGTGCCAGCACCCTGACAGGGGGTCTGAGGGATACGCAGTATTTT
17,TRBD1,.,TRBV7-9,TRBJ1-5,CASSLSPGQGTDQPQHF,TGTGCCAGCAGCTTATCCCCGGGACAGGGGACCGATCAGCCCCAGCATTTT
15,.,.,TRBV28,TRBJ1-1,CASGGPMGPLTEAFF,TGTGCCAGCGGGGGACCAATGGGTCCCCTCACTGAAGCTTTCTTT
14,TRBD1,.,TRBV15,TRBJ1-2,CATSIRTGGYGYTF,TGTGCCACCAGCATCAGGACAGGGGGCTATGGCTACACCTTC
15,TRBD2,once,TRBV6-5,TRBJ2-3,CASSYSSGPRNTQYF,TGTGCCAGCAGTTACTCTAGCGGGCCGCGGAATACGCAGTATTTT
17,TRBD1,.,TRBV7-9,TRBJ1-6,CASSLGDSIWDNSPLHF,TGTGCCAGCAGCTTAGGGGACAGCATCTGGGATAATTCACCCCTCCACTTT
15,TRBD1,.,TRBV4-3,TRBJ2-2,CASSTRQGGPGELFF,TGCGCCAGCAGCACCCGACAGGGTGGGCCCGGGGAGCTGTTTTTT
16,TRBD2,.,TRBV2,TRBJ2-7,CASNPTGTSGSYEQYF,TGTGCCAGCAACCCGACGGGGACTAGCGGGTCCTACGAGCAGTACTTC
14,.,.,TRBV9,TRBJ1-1,CASSSGPANTEAFF,TGTGCCAGCTCCTCGGGGCCGGCGAACACTGAAGCTTTCTTT
12,.,.,TRBV19,TRBJ1-5,CASRYSNQPQHF,TGTGCCAGTCGGTATAGCAATCAGCCCCAGCATTTT
16,TRBD1,.,TRBV28,TRBJ2-2,CASSTTGTGNTGELFF,TGTGCCAGCAGTACTACCGGGACAGGGAACACCGGGGAGCTGTTTTTT
14,.,.,TRBV19,TRBJ1-5,CASSIDTTSQPQHF,TGTGCCAGTAGTATAGATACGACGAGTCAGCCCCAGCATTTT
15,.,.,TRBV6-5,TRBJ1-4,CASRPTGFWDEKLFF,TGTGCCAGCAGACCAACAGGATTTTGGGATGAAAAACTGTTTTTT
15,TRBD1,.,TRBV27,TRBJ2-2,CASSPGTGVTGELFF,TGTGCCAGCAGTCCCGGGACAGGGGTTACCGGGGAGCTGTTTTTT
15,TRBD2,.,TRBV6-1,TRBJ2-2,CASRAPSGSSGELFF,TGTGCCAGCAGAGCCCCTAGCGGAAGTTCCGGGGAGCTGTTTTTT
11,.,.,TRBV20-1,TRBJ1-1,CSAPFRAEAFF,TGCAGTGCTCCGTTTCGGGCTGAAGCTTTCTTT
15,.,.,TRBV6-1,TRBJ2-6,CASRADGAGANVLTF,TGTGCCAGCAGGGCCGACGGGGCCGGGGCCAACGTCCTGACTTTC
19,TRBD1,.,TRBV18,TRBJ1-2,CASSPLPGGTDIVNYGYTF,TGTGCCAGCTCACCACTCCCGGGCGGGACAGATATCGTTAACTATGGCTACACCTTC
12,.,.,TRBV7-8,TRBJ1-2,CASSLGGGSYTF,TGTGCCAGCAGCTTAGGTGGGGGGAGCTACACCTTC
15,.,few,TRBV28,TRBJ2-7,CASSSLAEVVYEQYF,TGTGCCAGCAGTTCCTTAGCGGAGGTAGTTTACGAGCAGTACTTC
15,.,.,TRBV28,TRBJ2-4,CASSLLTGSKNIQYF,TGTGCCAGCAGTTTACTGACGGGATCCAAAAACATTCAGTACTTC
16,TRBD2,few,TRBV5-6,TRBJ2-4,CASSISGRARQNIQYF,TGTGCCAGCAGCATCAGCGGGAGGGCCCGGCAGAACATTCAGTACTTC
16,TRBD1,.,TRBV13,TRBJ2-7,CASSLIHRDSSYEQYF,TGTGCCAGCAGCCTTATACATCGGGACAGCTCCTACGAGCAGTACTTC
15,.,.,TRBV19,TRBJ1-5,CASSIGDYSNQPQHF,TGTGCCAGTAGTATAGGAGATTATAGCAATCAGCCCCAGCATTTT
17,.,once,TRBV7-6,TRBJ2-6,CASSPLGRGRRANVLTF,TGTGCCAGCAGCCCCCTCGGACGGGGACGGCGGGCCAACGTCCTGACTTTC
17,.,.,TRBV7-9,TRBJ2-5,CASSLNPGGERLETQYF,TGTGCCAGCAGCTTAAACCCGGGGGGCGAGAGGTTGGAGACCCAGTACTTC
13,.,.,TRBV19,TRBJ2-5,CASSGGRQETQYF,TGTGCCAGTAGCGGGGGCCGCCAAGAGACCCAGTACTTC
13,.,few,TRBV2,TRBJ2-7,CASSEATSYEQYF,TGTGCCAGCAGTGAGGCCACCTCCTACGAGCAGTACTTC
14,.,.,TRBV7-9,TRBJ2-7,CASSPPGSVYEQYF,TGTGCCAGCAGCCCGCCGGGATCAGTCTACGAGCAGTACTTC
13,.,.,TRBV28,TRBJ2-1,CASSWTADNEQFF,TGTGCCAGCAGTTGGACAGCCGACAATGAGCAGTTCTTC
15,TRBD2,few,TRBV18,TRBJ2-2,CASSPPGRGTGELFF,TGTGCCAGCTCACCGCCTGGGCGGGGGACCGGGGAGCTGTTTTTT
16,.,.,TRBV4-3,TRBJ1-1,CASSQEWAGMNTEAFF,TGCGCCAGCAGCCAAGAATGGGCAGGGATGAACACTGAAGCTTTCTTT
15,.,.,TRBV19,TRBJ2-5,CASSPPPGQKETQYF,TGTGCCAGTAGTCCCCCCCCCGGACAGAAAGAGACCCAGTACTTC
13,TRBD2,.,TRBV28,TRBJ2-7,CASTFSGTDEQYF,TGTGCCAGCACCTTTAGCGGGACTGACGAGCAGTACTTC
13,.,.,TRBV6-5,TRBJ2-7,CASSYGQGSEQYF,TGTGCCAGCAGTTACGGGCAGGGAAGCGAGCAGTACTTC
15,TRBD1,.,TRBV30,TRBJ2-7,CAWSLWGQEAYEQYF,TGTGCCTGGAGTCTATGGGGACAGGAGGCCTACGAGCAGTACTTC
15,.,.,TRBV19,TRBJ1-2,CASSPSQGWNVGYTF,TGTGCCAGTAGTCCATCTCAGGGCTGGAACGTTGGCTACACCTTC
15,.,.,TRBV5-1,TRBJ1-3,CASSFLGTSGNTIYF,TGCGCCAGCAGCTTCTTAGGGACATCTGGAAACACCATATATTTT
15,TRBD1,.,TRBV5-4,TRBJ2-7,CASSPTGGPGEEQYF,TGTGCCAGCAGCCCCACAGGGGGCCCCGGTGAGGAGCAGTACTTC
15,.,.,TRBV2,TRBJ1-2,CASSEAGTLIYGYTF,TGTGCCAGCAGTGAAGCAGGGACTCTAATCTATGGCTACACCTTC